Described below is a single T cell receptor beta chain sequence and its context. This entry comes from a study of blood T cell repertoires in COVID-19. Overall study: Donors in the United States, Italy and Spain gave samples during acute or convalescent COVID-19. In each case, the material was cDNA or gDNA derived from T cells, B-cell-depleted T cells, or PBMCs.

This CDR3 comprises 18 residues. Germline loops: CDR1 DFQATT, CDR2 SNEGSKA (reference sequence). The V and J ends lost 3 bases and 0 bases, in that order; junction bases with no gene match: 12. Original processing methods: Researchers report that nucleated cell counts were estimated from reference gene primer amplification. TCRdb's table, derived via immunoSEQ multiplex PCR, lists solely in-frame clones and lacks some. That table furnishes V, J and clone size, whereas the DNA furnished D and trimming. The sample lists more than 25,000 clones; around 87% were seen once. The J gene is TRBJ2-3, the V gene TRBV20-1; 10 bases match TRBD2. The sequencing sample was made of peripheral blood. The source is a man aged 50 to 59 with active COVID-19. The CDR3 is CSASLLIGLAASTDTQYF. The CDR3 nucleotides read TGCAGTGCTAGTCTCCTTATCGGACTAGCGGCTAGCACAGATACGCAGTATTTT.